One sample yielded the 29 T cell receptor beta chains listed below, sequenced in a study of graft-versus-host responses after intestinal transplantation. Their target antigens are unknown. Repertoires were generated with immunoSEQ multiplex PCR, while TCRdb's copy carries only in-frame clones and drops some. The sample lists about 93,000 clones, approximately 95% occurring once. The sequencing here drew on unstimulated CD8+ T cells sorted from spleen or lymph node cells, taken before intestinal transplant. Receptors originate from a human donor who received an intestinal transplant.

This clone was picked up one time. The gene calls are TRBV7-9 and TRBJ1-4, with 8 bases lining up with TRBD1. The CDR3 is 15 amino acids. Looked up from germline, CDR1 is SEHNR and CDR2 is FQNEAQ (reference sequence). Trimming removed 5 bases from V and 6 bases from J; junction bases left unmatched: 8. CDR3 nucleotides: TGTGCCAGCAGCAAATACGGGACAGGTGATGAAAAACTGTTTTTT. Protein: CASSKYGTGDEKLFF.

The gene calls are TRBV25-1 and TRBJ1-2, with D hard to call. The CDR3 spans 14 residues. CDR1 is MGHDK and CDR2 is SYGVNS in the germline V gene. V lost 7 bases and J 4 bases, leaving 16 bases between the germline ends. CDR3 amino acids: CASKVSDTGYGYTF. DNA of the CDR3: TGTGCCAGCAAAGTTTCGGATACGGGCTATGGCTACACCTTC.

The J gene is TRBJ2-5, the V gene TRBV27, with D tentatively TRBD2 (5 bases). The CDR3 has 18 residues. Germline-derived CDR1 and CDR2 are MNHEY and SMNVEV (reference sequence). Trimming took 5 bases from V and 4 from J, leaving 26 bases between them. The CDR3 DNA sequence: TGTGCCAGCAGTCCCTCGGGCCCCGAAACTTTAGAGGGAGAGACCCAGTACTTC. Translation: CASSPSGPETLEGETQYF.

The chain uses TRBV7-3 and TRBJ2-1, with D maybe TRBD2 (7 bases). V was shortened by 5 bases and J by 0 bases, with 23 bases between the two germline ends. This CDR3 region has 19 residues. Germline V lookup: CDR1 SGHTA, CDR2 FQGTGA. CDR3 sequence (DNA): TGTGCCAGCAGCATACCCAACCCCCCCCGGGGGGCCTCCTACAATGAGCAGTTCTTC. It translates to CASSIPNPPRGASYNEQFF.

The chain recombines TRBV19 with TRBJ2-1, with D possibly TRBD1 on 5 matching bases. CDR1 LNHDA and CDR2 SQIVND come from the germline V gene (reference sequence). The CDR3 runs to 14 residues. Trimming stripped 5 bases from V and 7 bases from J, with 15 bases between. The CDR3 coding sequence is TGTGCCAGTAGTCGGACCCTAAGGGGAAATGAGCAGTTCTTC. Translating it yields CASSRTLRGNEQFF.

J is TRBJ1-4 and V is TRBV15, with D unclear. Trimming stripped 0 bases from V and 0 bases from J, with 8 bases between. Germline values: CDR1 LNHNV, CDR2 YYDKDF (reference sequence). CDR3 length: 16 residues. In DNA, the CDR3 is TGTGCCACCAGCAGAGAGGTCAGGCCAACTAATGAAAAACTGTTTTTT. Protein: CATSREVRPTNEKLFF.

This chain joins TRBV7-9 and TRBJ1-4; 12 nucleotides agree with TRBD1. Germline V gives CDR1 SEHNR, CDR2 FQNEAQ (reference sequence). V trimming: 5 bases; J trimming: 7 bases; junction bases outside the gene matches: 11. The length of the CDR3 is 17 residues. The CDR3 DNA follows: TGTGCCAGCAGCAAAAAAGGGACAGGGGGCTTGGGTGAAAAACTGTTTTTT. Protein: CASSKKGTGGLGEKLFF.

The rearrangement uses TRBV7-8 and TRBJ2-7; 7 nucleotides agree with TRBD1. The CDR3 covers 19 residues. From germline, CDR1 is SGHVS and CDR2 FQNEAQ. Trimming cost V 1 base and J 6 bases; bases outside gene matches: 21. DNA of the CDR3: TGTGCCAGCAGCTTAGACTATTCGGTCGCCGGGACAGTACGATCCGAGCAGTACTTC. Translating gives CASSLDYSVAGTVRSEQYF.

The genes are TRBV6-6 and TRBJ2-5, with TRBD1 identical over 7 bases. Trimming took 5 bases from V and 6 from J; bases not matched to a gene: 3. This CDR3 is 12 amino acids long. Per germline, CDR1 MNHNY and CDR2 SVGAGI (reference sequence). The CDR3 region is CASSQGVKTQYF. CDR3 in DNA: TGTGCCAGCAGTCAGGGGGTAAAGACCCAGTACTTC.

The V and J genes are TRBV7-9 and TRBJ2-1; 10 nucleotides match TRBD2. The V gene's germline CDR1 is SEHNR and CDR2 FQNEAQ (reference sequence). The junction had 7 bases not matched to a gene; V was cut back by 1 base and J by 4 bases. The CDR3 is 17 residues long. The DNA for the CDR3 is TGTGCCAGCAGCTTAGTAGGTAGGACTAGCGGATACAATGAGCAGTTCTTC. Protein product: CASSLVGRTSGYNEQFF.

This clone has just one count. The J gene is TRBJ1-2, the V gene TRBV4-1, with TRBD1 matching over 7 bases. The CDR3 is made up of 18 amino acids. Germline assignment: CDR1 MGHRA and CDR2 YSYEKL. Losses at the gene ends were 1 base for V and 5 bases for J; bases not matched to a gene: 16. CDR3 sequence: CASSQGFPGTETQYGYTF. The CDR3 DNA follows: TGCGCCAGCAGCCAAGGATTCCCCGGGACAGAGACTCAGTATGGCTACACCTTC.

V and J are TRBV29-1 and TRBJ1-2, with D hard to call. This CDR3 contains 12 residues. V was pared by 1 base and J by 3 bases, with 6 bases between. CDR1 SQVTM and CDR2 ANQGSEA come from the germline V gene. CDR3 nucleotide sequence: TGCAGCGTTGAAGTAGTAGACTATGGCTACACCTTC. Protein sequence: CSVEVVDYGYTF.

The chain combines TRBV19 with TRBJ2-1, with D perhaps matching TRBD1 (6 bases). This CDR3 contains 13 residues. Trimming took 5 bases from V and 8 from J, leaving 13 bases between them. Germline V gene lookup returns CDR1 LNHDA and CDR2 SQIVND (reference sequence). The CDR3 here is CASSPQGLDEQFF. For the CDR3, the DNA is TGTGCCAGTAGTCCACAGGGTCTGGATGAGCAGTTCTTC.

The chain links TRBV19 to TRBJ1-1; a possible D gene is TRBD1 (6 bases). CDR1 is LNHDA, CDR2 SQIVND, per germline (reference sequence). V lost 3 bases, J lost 3 bases, and 11 bases lay in between. The CDR3 spans 14 residues. DNA of the CDR3: TGTGCCAGTAGTATTCGGGCAGGGGACACTGAAGCTTTCTTT. It encodes CASSIRAGDTEAFF.

This clone was counted a few times. The chain uses TRBV6-6 and TRBJ1-1; a possible D gene is TRBD1 (5 bases). V was trimmed by 0 bases and J by 8 bases, leaving 10 bases between them. Per germline, CDR1 MNHNY and CDR2 SVGAGI (reference sequence). This CDR3 comprises 13 residues. The CDR3 region has the DNA TGTGCCAGCAGTTACTCGGGAGGGACCGAAGCTTTCTTT. This sequence encodes CASSYSGGTEAFF.

The rearrangement uses TRBV5-4 and TRBJ1-1, with D possibly TRBD1 on 5 matching bases. The CDR3 totals 14 residues. Per the germline V gene, CDR1 is SGHNT and CDR2 is YYREEE (reference sequence). The ends were cut back, 1 base at V and 4 bases at J, with 11 bases in the middle. In DNA form, the CDR3 reads TGTGCCAGCAGCTTGACCGGGGGTGGCACTGAAGCTTTCTTT. Translated: CASSLTGGGTEAFF.

The V call is TRBV4-3, the J call TRBJ1-2; maybe TRBD1 (5 bases). V lost 0 bases, J lost 4 bases, and 18 bases lay in between. The CDR3 totals 17 residues. The germline CDR1 and CDR2 sequences are LGHNA and YSLEER. CDR3 bases: TGCGCCAGCAGCCAAGAAATAGGAACGGGGGACCCCTATGGCTACACCTTC. It is translated as CASSQEIGTGDPYGYTF.

The chain couples TRBV5-1 to TRBJ2-7, with a weak D call TRBD2 (6 bases). Germline V lookup: CDR1 SGHRS, CDR2 YFSETQ. Between the trimmed V and J ends, which lost 4 bases and 10 bases, there was a span of 15 bases. CDR3 length: 12 amino acids. CDR3 coding DNA: TGCGCCAGCAGCCAATTCCGGGACTCTCAGTACTTC. Protein: CASSQFRDSQYF.

J is TRBJ2-1 and V is TRBV13; 10 bases are shared with TRBD2. This CDR3 comprises 17 residues. Germline-derived CDR1 and CDR2 are PRHDT and FYEKMQ (reference sequence). The junction had 2 bases not matched to a gene; V was cut back by 0 bases and J by 0 bases. CDR3: CASSLGLAGASYNEQFF. The CDR3 coding sequence is TGTGCCAGCAGCTTAGGCCTAGCGGGGGCCTCCTACAATGAGCAGTTCTTC.

The rearrangement links TRBV29-1 to TRBJ2-6; 12 nucleotides align to TRBD2. Germline CDR1 SQVTM, CDR2 ANQGSEA. The CDR3 is 16 amino acids. V was pared by 5 bases and J by 2 bases, with 4 bases of the junction left unmatched. In DNA form, the CDR3 reads TGCAGCGTTTGGACTAGCGGGAAAACTGGGGCCAACGTCCTGACTTTC. Protein sequence: CSVWTSGKTGANVLTF.

The gene calls are TRBV4-1 and TRBJ2-1; D is possibly TRBD2 (7 bases). Germline CDR1 and CDR2: MGHRA and YSYEKL. The V gene lost 3 bases and the J gene lost 4 bases, with 13 bases spanning the gap. The CDR3 extends over 15 amino acids. This CDR3 is CASSQGRGEYNEQFF. DNA for the CDR3: TGCGCCAGCAGCCAGGGGAGGGGGGAATACAATGAGCAGTTCTTC.

A word on this clone: The sample carries other DNA sequences with the same CDR3. The chain employs TRBV2 and TRBJ1-2; D remains unclear. Germline V lookup: CDR1 SNHLY, CDR2 FYNNEI. The V end lost 8 bases, the J end lost 5 bases, and 21 bases lay between the germline ends. CDR3 length: 15 residues. The CDR3 bases are TGTGCCAGCTCCGAACAGAATGACTACCCATATGGCTACACCTTC. This gives the protein CASSEQNDYPYGYTF.

V usage is TRBV27 and J usage is TRBJ2-7; TRBD2 aligns across 10 bases. The CDR3 sequence is 14 residues long. Germline V CDR1 and CDR2: MNHEY, SMNVEV (reference sequence). With 4 bases clipped from V and 0 bases from J, the junction kept 0 bases outside the gene matches. The CDR3, as DNA: TGTGCCAGCAGTTCTAGCGGGAGCTCCTACGAGCAGTACTTC. Translating gives CASSSSGSSYEQYF.

The chain links TRBV19 to TRBJ1-3; TRBD1 is a possible D gene (5 bases). The CDR3 consists of 14 residues. Deletions cut 3 bases from V and 4 bases from J, with 10 bases between. Germline V lookup: CDR1 LNHDA, CDR2 SQIVND (reference sequence). The CDR3, as DNA: TGTGCCAGTAGTATTCAGGGTGCGGGAAACACCATATATTTT. Its protein product is CASSIQGAGNTIYF.

The CDR3 reads CASTPTTGQSPEQYF. CDR3 nucleotides: TGTGCCAGCACCCCAACGACGGGACAAAGCCCCGAGCAGTACTTC. The chain is built from TRBV6-1 and TRBJ2-7; weak D call: TRBD1 (6 bases). This CDR3 is 15 amino acids long. Per the germline V gene, CDR1 is MNHNS and CDR2 is SASEGT. V lost 7 bases, J lost 6 bases, and 22 bases lay in between.

J is TRBJ1-2 and V is TRBV29-1; a weak D match, TRBD1 (5 bases). CDR1 is SQVTM and CDR2 is ANQGSEA in the germline V gene. V was shortened by 8 bases and J by 5 bases, with 15 bases between the two germline ends. The CDR3 is made up of 12 amino acids. CDR3 bases: TGCAGCTTCGCCGGGGGTATTTATGGCTACACCTTC. It codes for CSFAGGIYGYTF.

This clone came up a few times. This chain connects TRBV19 to TRBJ2-7, with 7 bases identical to TRBD2. Losses at the gene ends were 6 bases for V and 6 bases for J; bases not matched to a gene: 14. This CDR3 is built from 15 residues. Looked up from germline, CDR1 is LNHDA and CDR2 is SQIVND (reference sequence). CDR3 region: CASSMMGGVHGEQYF. The CDR3 DNA reads TGTGCCAGTAGCATGATGGGGGGGGTCCACGGCGAGCAGTACTTC.

The rearrangement links TRBV2 to TRBJ2-1; the match to TRBD2 covers 10 bases. This CDR3 region has 14 residues. Germline-derived CDR1 and CDR2 are SNHLY and FYNNEI. Losses at the gene ends were 4 bases for V and 8 bases for J; bases not matched to a gene: 5. CDR3 residues: CASSGLAGGDEQFF. The CDR3 nucleotides are TGTGCCAGCAGTGGATTAGCGGGAGGTGATGAGCAGTTCTTC.

This chain connects TRBV30 to TRBJ1-2, with D perhaps matching TRBD1 (5 bases). The CDR3 contains 15 residues. The germline V gene encodes CDR1 GTSNPN and CDR2 SVGIG (reference sequence). Trimming took off 3 bases at V and 0 bases at J, with 14 bases between the two ends. The DNA of the CDR3 is TGTGCCTGGAGAACAGGTGTTTTTTCTAACTATGGCTACACCTTC. This translates into CAWRTGVFSNYGYTF.